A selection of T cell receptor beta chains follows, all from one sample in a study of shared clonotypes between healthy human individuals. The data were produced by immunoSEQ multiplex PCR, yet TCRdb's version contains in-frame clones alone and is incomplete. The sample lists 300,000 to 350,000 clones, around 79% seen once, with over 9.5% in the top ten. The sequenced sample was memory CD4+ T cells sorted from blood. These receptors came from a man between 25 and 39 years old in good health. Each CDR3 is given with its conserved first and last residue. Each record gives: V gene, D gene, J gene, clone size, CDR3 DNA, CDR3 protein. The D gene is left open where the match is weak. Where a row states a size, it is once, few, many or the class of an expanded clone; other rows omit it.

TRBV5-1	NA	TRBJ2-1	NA	TGCGCCAGCAGTGCTACGGGGTTCTCCTACAATGAGCAGTTCTTC	CASSATGFSYNEQFF
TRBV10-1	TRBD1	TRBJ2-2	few	TGCGCCAGCAGTGAGTCGGTGGCAGGGGGCGCCGGGGAGCTGTTTTTT	CASSESVAGGAGELFF
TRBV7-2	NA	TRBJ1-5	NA	TGTGCCAGCAGCCCCCCAGGTCTTAGCAATCAGCCCCAGCATTTT	CASSPPGLSNQPQHF
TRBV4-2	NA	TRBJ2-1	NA	TGTGCCAGCAGCCTAGGACTATTCTTCGATGAGCAGTTCTTC	CASSLGLFFDEQFF
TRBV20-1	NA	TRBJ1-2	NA	TGCAGTGCTGACGACTGGGGGGGCTACACCTTC	CSADDWGGYTF
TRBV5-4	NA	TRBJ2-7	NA	TGTGCCAGCAGCTTGCAGGGCAGCTACGAGCAGTACTTC	CASSLQGSYEQYF
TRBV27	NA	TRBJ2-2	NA	TGTGCCAGCAGTTTATCGTACTCGGTCACCGGGGAGCTGTTTTTT	CASSLSYSVTGELFF
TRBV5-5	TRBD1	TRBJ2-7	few	TGTGCCAGCAGCTTGCAATCTGGCGACAGGGGTGTCGAGCAGTACTTC	CASSLQSGDRGVEQYF
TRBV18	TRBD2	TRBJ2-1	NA	TGTGCCAGCTCACCGGGACTAGCGGGGCCCATCTACAATGAGCAGTTCTTC	CASSPGLAGPIYNEQFF
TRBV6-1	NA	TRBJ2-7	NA	TGTGCCAGCAGTTCAAACCCGTTCCAAGGCGAGCAGTACTTC	CASSSNPFQGEQYF
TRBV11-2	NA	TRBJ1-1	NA	TGTGCCAGCAGCTTTTCGTTTAGCGGGAACACTGAAGCTTTCTTT	CASSFSFSGNTEAFF
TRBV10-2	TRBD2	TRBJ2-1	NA	TGCGCCAGCAGTGATGGGACTAGCTCCTACAATGAGCAGTTCTTC	CASSDGTSSYNEQFF